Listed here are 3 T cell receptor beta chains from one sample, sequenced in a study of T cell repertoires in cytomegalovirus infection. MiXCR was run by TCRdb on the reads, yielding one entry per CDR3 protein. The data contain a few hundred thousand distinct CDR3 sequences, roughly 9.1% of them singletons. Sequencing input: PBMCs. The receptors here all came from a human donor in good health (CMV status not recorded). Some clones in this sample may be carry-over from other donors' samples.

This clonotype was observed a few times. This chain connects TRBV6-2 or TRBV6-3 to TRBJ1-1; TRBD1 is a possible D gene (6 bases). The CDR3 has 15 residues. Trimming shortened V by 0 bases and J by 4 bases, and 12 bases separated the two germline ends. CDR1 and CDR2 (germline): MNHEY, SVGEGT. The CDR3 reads CASSYSRPGATEAFF. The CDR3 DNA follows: TGTGCCAGCAGTTACTCGAGGCCAGGGGCCACTGAAGCTTTCTTT.

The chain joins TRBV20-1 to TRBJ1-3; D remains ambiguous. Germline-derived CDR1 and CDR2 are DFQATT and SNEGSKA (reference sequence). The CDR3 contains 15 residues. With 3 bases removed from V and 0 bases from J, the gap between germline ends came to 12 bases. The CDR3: CSASDSPLSGNTIYF. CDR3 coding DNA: TGCAGTGCTAGCGACTCCCCGCTCTCTGGAAACACCATATATTTT.

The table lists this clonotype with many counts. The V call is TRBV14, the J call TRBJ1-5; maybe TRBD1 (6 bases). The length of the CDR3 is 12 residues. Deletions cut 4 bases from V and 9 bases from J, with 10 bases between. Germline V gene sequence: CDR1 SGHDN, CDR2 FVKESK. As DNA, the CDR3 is TGTGCCAGCAGCCTAGGGGGGGGGCCCCAGCATTTT. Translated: CASSLGGGPQHF.